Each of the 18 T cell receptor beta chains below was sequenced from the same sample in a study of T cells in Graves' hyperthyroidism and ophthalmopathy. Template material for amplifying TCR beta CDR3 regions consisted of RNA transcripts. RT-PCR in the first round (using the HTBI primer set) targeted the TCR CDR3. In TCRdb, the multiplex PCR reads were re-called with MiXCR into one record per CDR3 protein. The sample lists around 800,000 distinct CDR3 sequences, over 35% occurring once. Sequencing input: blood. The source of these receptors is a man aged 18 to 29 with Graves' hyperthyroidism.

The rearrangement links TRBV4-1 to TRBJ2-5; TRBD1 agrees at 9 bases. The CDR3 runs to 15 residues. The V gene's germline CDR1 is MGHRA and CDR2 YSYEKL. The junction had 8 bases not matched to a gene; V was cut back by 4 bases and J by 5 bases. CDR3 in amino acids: CASSLNRDRDETQYF. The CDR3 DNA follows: TGCGCCAGCAGCCTGAACCGGGACAGGGATGAGACCCAGTACTTC.

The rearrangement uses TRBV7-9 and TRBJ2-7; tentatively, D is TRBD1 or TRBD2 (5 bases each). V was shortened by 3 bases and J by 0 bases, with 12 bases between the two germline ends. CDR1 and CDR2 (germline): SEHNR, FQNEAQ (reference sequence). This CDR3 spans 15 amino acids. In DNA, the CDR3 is TGTGCCAGCAGCTTTCCTGGGGGTCACTCCTACGAGCAGTACTTC. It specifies CASSFPGGHSYEQYF.

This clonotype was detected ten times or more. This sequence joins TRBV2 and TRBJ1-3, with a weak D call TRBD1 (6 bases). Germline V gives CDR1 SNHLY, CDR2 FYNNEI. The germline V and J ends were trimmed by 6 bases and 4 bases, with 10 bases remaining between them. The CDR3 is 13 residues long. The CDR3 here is CASRQGSGNTIYF. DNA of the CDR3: TGTGCCAGCAGACAGGGTTCGGGAAACACCATATATTTT.

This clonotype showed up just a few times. The CDR3 DNA sequence: TGTGCCAGCAGTCAGGACAGCCGGACCCAGTACTTC. It is translated as CASSQDSRTQYF. The V and J genes are TRBV6-5 and TRBJ2-5, with D maybe TRBD1 (6 bases). CDR1 and CDR2 from the germline V gene are MNHEY and SVGAGI. The CDR3 runs 12 residues. Deletions cut 5 bases from V and 7 bases from J, with 11 bases between.

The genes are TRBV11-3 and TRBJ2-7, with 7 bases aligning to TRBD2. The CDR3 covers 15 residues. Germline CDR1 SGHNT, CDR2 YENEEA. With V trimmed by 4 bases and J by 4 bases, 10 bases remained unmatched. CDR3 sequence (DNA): TGTGCCAGCAGCTCCCCCTTTGCGGGGGTTTACGAGCAGTACTTC. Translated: CASSSPFAGVYEQYF.

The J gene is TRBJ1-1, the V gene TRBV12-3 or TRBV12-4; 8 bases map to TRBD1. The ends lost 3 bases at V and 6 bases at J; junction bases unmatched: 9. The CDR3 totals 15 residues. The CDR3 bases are TGTGCCAGCAGTTTTGGGGCAGGGGGCGGGTCTGAAGCTTTCTTT. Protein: CASSFGAGGGSEAFF.

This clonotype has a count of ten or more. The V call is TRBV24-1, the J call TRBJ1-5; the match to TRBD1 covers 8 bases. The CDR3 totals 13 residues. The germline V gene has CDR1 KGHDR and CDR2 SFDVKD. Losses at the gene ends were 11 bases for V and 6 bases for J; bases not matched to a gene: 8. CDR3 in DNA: TGTGCCAATGAGGACAGGGCGGGTCAGCCCCAGCATTTT. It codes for CANEDRAGQPQHF.

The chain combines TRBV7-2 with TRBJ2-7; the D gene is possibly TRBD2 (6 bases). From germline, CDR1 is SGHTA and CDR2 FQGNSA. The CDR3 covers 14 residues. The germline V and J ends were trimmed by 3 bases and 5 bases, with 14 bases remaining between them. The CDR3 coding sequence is TGTGCCAGCAGCTTCGGGGGAACGTTTGACGAGCAGTACTTC. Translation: CASSFGGTFDEQYF.

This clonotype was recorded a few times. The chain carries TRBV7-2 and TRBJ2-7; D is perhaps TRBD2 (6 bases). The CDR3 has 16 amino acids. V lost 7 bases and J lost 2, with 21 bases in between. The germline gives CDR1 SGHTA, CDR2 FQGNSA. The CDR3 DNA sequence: TGTGCCAGCAACCAGGCACTGGGGACTTCACCCTACGAGCAGTACTTC. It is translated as CASNQALGTSPYEQYF. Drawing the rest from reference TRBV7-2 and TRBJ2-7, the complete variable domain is GAGVSQSPSNKVTEKGKDVELRCDPISGHTALYWYRQSLGQGLEFLIYFQGNSAPDKSGLPSDRFSAERTGGSVSTLTIQRTQQEDSAVYLCASNQALGTSPYEQYFGPGTRLTVT.

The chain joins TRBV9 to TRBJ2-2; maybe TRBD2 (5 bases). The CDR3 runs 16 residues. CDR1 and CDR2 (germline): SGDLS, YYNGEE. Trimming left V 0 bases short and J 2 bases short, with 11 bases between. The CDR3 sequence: CASSVAERPNTGELFF. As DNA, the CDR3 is TGTGCCAGCAGCGTAGCTGAGCGGCCCAACACCGGGGAGCTGTTTTTT.

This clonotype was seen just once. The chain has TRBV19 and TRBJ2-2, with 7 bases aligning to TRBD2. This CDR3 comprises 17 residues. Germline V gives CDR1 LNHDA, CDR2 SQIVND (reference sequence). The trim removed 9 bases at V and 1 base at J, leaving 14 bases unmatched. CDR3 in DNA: TGTGCCAGCAGTTCCACAGCGGGACTCCAGAACACCGGGGAGCTGTTTTTT. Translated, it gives CASSSTAGLQNTGELFF. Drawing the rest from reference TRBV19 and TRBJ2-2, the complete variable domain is DGGITQSPKYLFRKEGQNVTLSCEQNLNHDAMYWYRQDPGQGLRLIYYSQIVNDFQKGDIAEGYSVSREKKESFPLTVTSAQKNPTAFYLCASSSTAGLQNTGELFFGEGSRLTVL.

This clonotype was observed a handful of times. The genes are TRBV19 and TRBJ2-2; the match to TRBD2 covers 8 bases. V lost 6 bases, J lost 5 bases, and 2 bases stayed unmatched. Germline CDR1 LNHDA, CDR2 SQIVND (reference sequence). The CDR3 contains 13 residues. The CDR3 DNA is TGTGCCAGTAGAACGGGGGGGACCGGGGAGCTGTTTTTT. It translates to CASRTGGTGELFF. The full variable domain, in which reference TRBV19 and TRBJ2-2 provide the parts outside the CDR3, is DGGITQSPKYLFRKEGQNVTLSCEQNLNHDAMYWYRQDPGQGLRLIYYSQIVNDFQKGDIAEGYSVSREKKESFPLTVTSAQKNPTAFYLCASRTGGTGELFFGEGSRLTVL.

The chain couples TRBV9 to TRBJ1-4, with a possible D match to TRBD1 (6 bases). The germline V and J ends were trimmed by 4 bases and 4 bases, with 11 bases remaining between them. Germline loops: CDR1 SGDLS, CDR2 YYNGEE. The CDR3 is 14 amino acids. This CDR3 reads CASSPQGLNEKLFF. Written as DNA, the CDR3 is TGTGCCAGCAGCCCTCAGGGGCTTAATGAAAAACTGTTTTTT.

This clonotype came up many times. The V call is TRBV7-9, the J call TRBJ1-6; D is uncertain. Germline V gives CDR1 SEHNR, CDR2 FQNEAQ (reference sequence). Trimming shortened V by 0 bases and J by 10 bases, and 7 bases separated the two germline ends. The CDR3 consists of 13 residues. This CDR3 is CASSLADDSPLHF. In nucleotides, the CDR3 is TGTGCCAGCAGCTTAGCGGACGACTCACCCCTCCACTTT.

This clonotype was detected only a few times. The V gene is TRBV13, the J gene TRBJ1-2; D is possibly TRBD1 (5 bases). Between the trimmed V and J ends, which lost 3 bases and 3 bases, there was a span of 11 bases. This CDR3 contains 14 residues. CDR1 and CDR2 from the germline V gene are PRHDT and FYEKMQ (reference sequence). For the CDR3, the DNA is TGTGCCAGCAGCTTGAGGGGCGACGACTATGGCTACACCTTC. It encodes CASSLRGDDYGYTF.

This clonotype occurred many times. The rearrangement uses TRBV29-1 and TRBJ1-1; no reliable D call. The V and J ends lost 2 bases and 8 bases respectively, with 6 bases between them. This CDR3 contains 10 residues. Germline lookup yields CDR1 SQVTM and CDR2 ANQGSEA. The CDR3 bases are TGCAGCGTTGAAAGGAGGGAAGCTTTCTTT. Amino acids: CSVERREAFF.

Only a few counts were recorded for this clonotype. CDR3 in amino acids: CASRSRQDRGPYEQYF. DNA for the CDR3: TGTGCCAGCAGATCAAGACAGGACAGGGGCCCCTACGAGCAGTACTTC. The chain carries TRBV7-9 and TRBJ2-7; 9 positions match TRBD1. After removal of 6 bases from V and 2 bases from J, the junction contained 11 bases not matched to a gene. The CDR3 is 16 residues long. Germline V gene lookup returns CDR1 SEHNR and CDR2 FQNEAQ (reference sequence).

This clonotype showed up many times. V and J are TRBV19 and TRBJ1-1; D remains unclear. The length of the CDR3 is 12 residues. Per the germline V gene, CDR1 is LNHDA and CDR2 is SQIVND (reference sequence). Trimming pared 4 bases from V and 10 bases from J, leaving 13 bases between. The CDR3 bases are TGTGCCAGTAGTAGTAGGTTCGTCGGAGCTTTCTTT. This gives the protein CASSSRFVGAFF. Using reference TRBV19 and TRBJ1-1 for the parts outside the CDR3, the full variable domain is DGGITQSPKYLFRKEGQNVTLSCEQNLNHDAMYWYRQDPGQGLRLIYYSQIVNDFQKGDIAEGYSVSREKKESFPLTVTSAQKNPTAFYLCASSSRFVGAFFGQGTRLTVV.